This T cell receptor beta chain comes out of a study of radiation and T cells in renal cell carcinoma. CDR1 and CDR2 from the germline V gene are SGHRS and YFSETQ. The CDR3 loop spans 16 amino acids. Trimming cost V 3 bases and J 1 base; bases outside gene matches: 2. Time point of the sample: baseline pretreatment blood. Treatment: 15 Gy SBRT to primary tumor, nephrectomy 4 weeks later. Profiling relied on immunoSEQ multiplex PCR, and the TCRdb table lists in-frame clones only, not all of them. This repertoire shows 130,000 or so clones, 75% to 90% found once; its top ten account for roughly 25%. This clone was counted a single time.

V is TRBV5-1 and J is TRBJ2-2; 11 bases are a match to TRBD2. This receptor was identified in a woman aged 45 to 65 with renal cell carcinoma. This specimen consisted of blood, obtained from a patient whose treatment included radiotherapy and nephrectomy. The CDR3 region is CASSSGLAGNTGELFF. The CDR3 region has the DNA TGCGCCAGCAGCTCCGGACTAGCGGGGAACACCGGGGAGCTGTTTTTT.